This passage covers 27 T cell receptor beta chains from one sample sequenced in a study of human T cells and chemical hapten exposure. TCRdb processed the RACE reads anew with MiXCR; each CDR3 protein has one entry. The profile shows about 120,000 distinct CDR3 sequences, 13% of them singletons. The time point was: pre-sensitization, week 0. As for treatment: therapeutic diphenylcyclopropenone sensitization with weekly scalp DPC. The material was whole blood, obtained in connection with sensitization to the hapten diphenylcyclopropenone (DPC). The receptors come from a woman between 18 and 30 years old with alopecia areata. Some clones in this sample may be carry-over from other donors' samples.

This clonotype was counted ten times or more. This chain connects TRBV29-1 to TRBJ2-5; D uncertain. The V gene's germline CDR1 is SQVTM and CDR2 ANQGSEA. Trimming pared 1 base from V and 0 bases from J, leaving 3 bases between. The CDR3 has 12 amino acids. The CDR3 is CSVEGYQETQYF. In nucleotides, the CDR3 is TGCAGCGTTGAAGGGTACCAAGAGACCCAGTACTTC. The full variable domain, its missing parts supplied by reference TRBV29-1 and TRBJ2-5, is SAVISQKPSRDICQRGTSLTIQCQVDSQVTMMFWYRQQPGQSLTLIATANQGSEATYESGFVIDKFPISRPNLTFSTLTVSNMSPEDSSIYLCSVEGYQETQYFGPGTRLLVL.

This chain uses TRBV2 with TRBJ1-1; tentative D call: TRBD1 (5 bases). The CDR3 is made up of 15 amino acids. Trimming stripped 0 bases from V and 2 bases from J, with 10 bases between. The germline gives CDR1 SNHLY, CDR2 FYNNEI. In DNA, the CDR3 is TGTGCCAGCAGTGAAGCAGGAGGGGCCAACACTGAAGCTTTCTTT. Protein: CASSEAGGANTEAFF.

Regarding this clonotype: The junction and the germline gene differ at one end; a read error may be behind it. The DNA for the CDR3 is TGTGCCAGCAGCCACCAGGGCCTCCACTCAGCCCTCTTT. Its protein is CASSHQGLHSALF. The V and J genes are TRBV3-1 and TRBJ1-1, with a weak D call TRBD1 (5 bases). Germline V gene lookup returns CDR1 LGHDT and CDR2 YNNKEL (reference sequence). The length of the CDR3 is 13 residues.

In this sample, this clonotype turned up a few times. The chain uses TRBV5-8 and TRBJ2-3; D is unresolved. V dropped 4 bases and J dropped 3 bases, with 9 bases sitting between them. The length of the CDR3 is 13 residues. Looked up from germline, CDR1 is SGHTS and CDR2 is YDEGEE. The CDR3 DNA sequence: TGTGCCAGCAGCACAGACGGTACAGATACGCAGTATTTT. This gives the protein CASSTDGTDTQYF. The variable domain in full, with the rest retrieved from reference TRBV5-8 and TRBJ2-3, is EAGVTQSPTHLIKTRGQQATLRCSPISGHTSVYWYQQALGLGLQFLLWYDEGEERNRGNFPPRFSGRQFPNYSSELNVNALELEDSALYLCASSTDGTDTQYFGPGTRLTVL.

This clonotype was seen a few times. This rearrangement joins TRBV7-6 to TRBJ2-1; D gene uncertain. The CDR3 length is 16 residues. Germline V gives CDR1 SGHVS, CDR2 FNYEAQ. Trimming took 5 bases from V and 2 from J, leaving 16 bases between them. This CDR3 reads CASSPRTGVAYNEQFF. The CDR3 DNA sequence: TGTGCCAGCAGCCCCCGTACCGGAGTGGCCTACAATGAGCAGTTCTTC.

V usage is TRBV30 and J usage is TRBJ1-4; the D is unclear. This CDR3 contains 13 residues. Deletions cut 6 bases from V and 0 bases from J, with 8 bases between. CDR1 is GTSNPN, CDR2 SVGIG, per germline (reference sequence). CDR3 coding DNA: TGTGCCTGCAACGTTGCAACTAATGAAAAACTGTTTTTT. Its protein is CACNVATNEKLFF.

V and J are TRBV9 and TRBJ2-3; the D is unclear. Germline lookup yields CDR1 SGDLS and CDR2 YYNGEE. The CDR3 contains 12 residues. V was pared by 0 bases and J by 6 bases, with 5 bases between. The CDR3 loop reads CASSVVADTQYF. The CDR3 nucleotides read TGTGCCAGCAGCGTAGTTGCGGATACGCAGTATTTT.

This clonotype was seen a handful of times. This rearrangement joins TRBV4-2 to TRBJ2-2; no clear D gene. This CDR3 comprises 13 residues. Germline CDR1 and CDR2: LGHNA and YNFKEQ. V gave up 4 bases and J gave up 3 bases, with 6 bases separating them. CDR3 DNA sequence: TGTGCCAGCAGCCGGGTTGACACCGGGGAGCTGTTTTTT. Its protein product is CASSRVDTGELFF.

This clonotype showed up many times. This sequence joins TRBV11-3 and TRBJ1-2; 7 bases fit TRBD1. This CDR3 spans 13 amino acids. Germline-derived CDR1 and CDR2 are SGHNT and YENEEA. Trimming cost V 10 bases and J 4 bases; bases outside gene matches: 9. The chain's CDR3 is CAIAEHRGYGYTF. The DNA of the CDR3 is TGTGCCATCGCGGAGCACAGGGGCTATGGCTACACCTTC.

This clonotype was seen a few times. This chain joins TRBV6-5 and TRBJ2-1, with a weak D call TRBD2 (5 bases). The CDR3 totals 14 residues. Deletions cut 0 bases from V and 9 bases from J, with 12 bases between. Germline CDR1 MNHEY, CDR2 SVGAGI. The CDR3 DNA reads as TGTGCCAGCAGTTACTCCGGACTGGGGATTGAGCAGTTCTTC. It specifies CASSYSGLGIEQFF.

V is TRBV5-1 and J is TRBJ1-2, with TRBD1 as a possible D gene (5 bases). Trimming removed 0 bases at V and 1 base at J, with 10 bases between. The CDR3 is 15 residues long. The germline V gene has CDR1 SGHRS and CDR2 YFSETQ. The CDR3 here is CASSLVPGHNYGYTF. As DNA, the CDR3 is TGCGCCAGCAGCTTGGTGCCAGGGCATAACTATGGCTACACCTTC.

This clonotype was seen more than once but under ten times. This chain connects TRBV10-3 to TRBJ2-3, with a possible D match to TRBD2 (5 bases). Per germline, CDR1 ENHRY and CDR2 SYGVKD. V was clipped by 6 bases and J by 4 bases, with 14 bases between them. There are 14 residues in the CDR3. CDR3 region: CAISRTVDADTQYF. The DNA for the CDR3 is TGTGCCATCAGCCGGACTGTGGATGCAGATACGCAGTATTTT.

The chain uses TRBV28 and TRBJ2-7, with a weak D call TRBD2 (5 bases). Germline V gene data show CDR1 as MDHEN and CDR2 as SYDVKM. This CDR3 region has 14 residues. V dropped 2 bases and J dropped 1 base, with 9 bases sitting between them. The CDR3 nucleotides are TGTGCCAGCAGTTTAGTTCGGGGTTCCTACGAGCAGTACTTC. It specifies CASSLVRGSYEQYF. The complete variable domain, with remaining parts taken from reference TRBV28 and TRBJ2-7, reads DVKVTQSSRYLVKRTGEKVFLECVQDMDHENMFWYRQDPGLGLRLIYFSYDVKMKEKGDIPEGYSVSREKKERFSLILESASTNQTSMYLCASSLVRGSYEQYFGPGTRLTVT.

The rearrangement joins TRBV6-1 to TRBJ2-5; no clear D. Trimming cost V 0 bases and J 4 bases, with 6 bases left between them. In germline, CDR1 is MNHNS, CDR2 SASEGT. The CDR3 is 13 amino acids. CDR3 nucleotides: TGTGCCAGCAGTGAAGCAGGTCGAGAGACCCAGTACTTC. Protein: CASSEAGRETQYF.

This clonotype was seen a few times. As DNA, the CDR3 is TGTGCCAGCAGCTTTTCTGGGACATCCCACGCTCGGGAGACCCAGTACTTC. This translates into CASSFSGTSHARETQYF. The rearrangement links TRBV7-9 to TRBJ2-5; weak D call: TRBD1 (6 bases). This CDR3 is 17 amino acids long. V was pared by 3 bases and J by 5 bases, with 22 bases between. Germline CDR1 is SEHNR and CDR2 is FQNEAQ (reference sequence).

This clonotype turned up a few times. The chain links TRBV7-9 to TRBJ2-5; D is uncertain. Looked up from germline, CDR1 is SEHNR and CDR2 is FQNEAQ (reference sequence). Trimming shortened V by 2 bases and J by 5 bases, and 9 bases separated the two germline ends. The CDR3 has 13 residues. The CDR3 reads CASSLQRAETQYF. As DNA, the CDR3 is TGTGCCAGCAGCTTACAGCGTGCGGAGACCCAGTACTTC.

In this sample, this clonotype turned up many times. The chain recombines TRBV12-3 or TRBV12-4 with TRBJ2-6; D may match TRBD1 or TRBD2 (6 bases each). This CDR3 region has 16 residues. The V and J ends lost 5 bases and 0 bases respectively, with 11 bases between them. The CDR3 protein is CASSLGGLSGANVLTF. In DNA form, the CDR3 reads TGTGCCAGCAGTCTCGGGGGCCTCTCTGGGGCCAACGTCCTGACTTTC.

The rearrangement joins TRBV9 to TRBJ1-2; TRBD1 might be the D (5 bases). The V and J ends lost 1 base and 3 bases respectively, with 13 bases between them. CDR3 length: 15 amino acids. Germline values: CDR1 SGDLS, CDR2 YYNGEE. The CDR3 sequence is CASSVQEGKHYGYTF. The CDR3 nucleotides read TGTGCCAGCAGCGTACAAGAGGGGAAACACTATGGCTACACCTTC.

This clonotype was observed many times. The CDR3 bases are TGTGCCAGCAGCCCCCAGGGGGTGACTGACAATCAGCCCCAGCATTTT. This sequence encodes CASSPQGVTDNQPQHF. The rearrangement uses TRBV6-2 or TRBV6-3 and TRBJ1-5, with 7 bases lining up with TRBD1. The CDR3 covers 16 residues. V dropped 6 bases and J dropped 3; count of bases not matched to a gene: 11. Germline CDR1 MNHEY, CDR2 SVGEGT.

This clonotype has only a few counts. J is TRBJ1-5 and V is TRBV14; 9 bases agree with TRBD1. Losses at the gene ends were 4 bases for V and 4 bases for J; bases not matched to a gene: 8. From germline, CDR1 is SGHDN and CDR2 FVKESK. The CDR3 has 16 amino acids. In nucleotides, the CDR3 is TGTGCCAGCAGCCTCTCCGGGACAGGGATTAATCAGCCCCAGCATTTT. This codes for CASSLSGTGINQPQHF.

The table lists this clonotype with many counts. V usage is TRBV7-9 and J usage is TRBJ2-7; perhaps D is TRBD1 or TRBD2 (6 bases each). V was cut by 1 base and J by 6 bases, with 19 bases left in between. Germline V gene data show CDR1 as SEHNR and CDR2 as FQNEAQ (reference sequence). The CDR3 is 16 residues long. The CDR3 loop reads CASSLEGGLPGAEQYF. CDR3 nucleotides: TGTGCCAGCAGCTTAGAAGGGGGACTGCCGGGAGCCGAGCAGTACTTC.

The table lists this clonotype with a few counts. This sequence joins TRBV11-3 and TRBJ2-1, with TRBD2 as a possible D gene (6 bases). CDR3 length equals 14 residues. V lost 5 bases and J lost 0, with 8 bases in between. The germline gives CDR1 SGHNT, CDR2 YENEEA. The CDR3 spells CASSGGNSYNEQFF. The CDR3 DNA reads TGTGCCAGCAGCGGGGGGAACTCCTACAATGAGCAGTTCTTC.

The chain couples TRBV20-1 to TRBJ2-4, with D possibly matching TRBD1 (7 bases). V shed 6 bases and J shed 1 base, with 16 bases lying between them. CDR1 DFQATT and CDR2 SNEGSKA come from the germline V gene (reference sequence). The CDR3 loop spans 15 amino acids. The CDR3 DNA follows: TGCAGTGCCAACCCCTCAGGGGGGGCCAAAAACATTCAGTACTTC. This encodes CSANPSGGAKNIQYF.

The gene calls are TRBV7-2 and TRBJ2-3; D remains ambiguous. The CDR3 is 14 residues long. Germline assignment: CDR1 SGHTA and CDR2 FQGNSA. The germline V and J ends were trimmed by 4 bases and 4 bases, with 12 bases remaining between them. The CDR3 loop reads CASSYGVAADTQYF. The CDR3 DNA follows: TGTGCCAGCAGCTATGGAGTAGCTGCAGATACGCAGTATTTT. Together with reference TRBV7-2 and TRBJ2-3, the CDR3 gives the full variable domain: GAGVSQSPSNKVTEKGKDVELRCDPISGHTALYWYRQSLGQGLEFLIYFQGNSAPDKSGLPSDRFSAERTGGSVSTLTIQRTQQEDSAVYLCASSYGVAADTQYFGPGTRLTVL.

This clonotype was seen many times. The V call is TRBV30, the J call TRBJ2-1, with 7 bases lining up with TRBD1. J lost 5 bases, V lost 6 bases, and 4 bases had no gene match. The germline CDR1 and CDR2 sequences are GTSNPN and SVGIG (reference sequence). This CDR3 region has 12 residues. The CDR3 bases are TGTGCCTGCAAGACAGGGAACAATGAGCAGTTCTTC. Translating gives CACKTGNNEQFF.

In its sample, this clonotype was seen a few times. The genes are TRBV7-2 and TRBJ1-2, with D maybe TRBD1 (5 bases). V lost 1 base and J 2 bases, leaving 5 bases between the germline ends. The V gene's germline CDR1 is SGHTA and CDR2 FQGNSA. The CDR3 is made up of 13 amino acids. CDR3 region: CASSLGTNYGYTF. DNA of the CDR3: TGTGCCAGCAGCTTAGGGACAAACTATGGCTACACCTTC.

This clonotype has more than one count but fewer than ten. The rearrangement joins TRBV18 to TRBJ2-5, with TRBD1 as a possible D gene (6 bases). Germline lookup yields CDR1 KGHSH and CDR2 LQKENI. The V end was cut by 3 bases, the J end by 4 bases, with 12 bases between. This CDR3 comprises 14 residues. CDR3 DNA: TGTGCCAGCTCACCTGACAGGATGTCAGAGACCCAGTACTTC. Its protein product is CASSPDRMSETQYF.